These 21 T cell receptor beta chains share one sample of origin, sequenced in a study of regulatory T cells in long-lasting Graves disease. Time point meaning: newly diagnosed GD, antithyroid drugs for less than 3 months. The TCR library was made from RNA that had been extracted from PBMCs in TRIzol. Library construction for TCR beta used iRepertoire HTBI primers and Arm-PCR of CDR3 regions. TCRdb passed the multiplex PCR reads through MiXCR, listing each CDR3 protein once. The sample includes under 700,000 distinct CDR3 sequences, approximately 16% of them seen just once. These data were likewise used in another study, on T cells in Graves' hyperthyroidism and ophthalmopathy.

This sample comprised peripheral blood mononuclear cells (PBMCs), obtained at new diagnosis, from a patient treated with antithyroid drugs. Source of these receptors: a woman aged 35-65 years with Graves disease.

This clonotype was counted only a few times. The chain carries TRBV5-5 and TRBJ2-7, with D possibly matching TRBD1 (5 bases). The V end was cut by 0 bases, the J end by 2 bases, with 15 bases between. Germline V gives CDR1 SGHKS, CDR2 YYEKEE (reference sequence). CDR3 length equals 16 residues. The chain's CDR3 is CASSLVRVAGTYEQYF. Written as DNA, the CDR3 is TGTGCCAGCAGCTTGGTCCGGGTGGCAGGGACCTACGAGCAGTACTTC.

As regards this clonotype: Possible read error: a much larger clone is one base away. The genes are TRBV7-9 and TRBJ2-7, with D maybe TRBD2 (5 bases). Germline V gene lookup returns CDR1 SEHNR and CDR2 FQNEAQ (reference sequence). The CDR3 runs 12 residues. CDR3 sequence reads: CVSSPTRDEQYF. CDR3 nucleotide sequence: TGTGTCAGCAGTCCCACTAGAGACGAGCAGTACTTC.

Many counts were recorded for this clonotype. This sequence joins TRBV12-3 or TRBV12-4 and TRBJ1-1; TRBD1 matches 7 bases. The CDR3 is 15 residues long. J gave up 0 bases and V 6 bases, and 7 bases lay outside the gene matches. CDR3 amino acids: CASSYLTGMNTEAFF. DNA for the CDR3: TGTGCCAGCAGCTACTTGACAGGGATGAACACTGAAGCTTTCTTT.

There are many counts of this clonotype. This chain joins TRBV3-1 and TRBJ1-3, with 8 bases identical to TRBD1. From germline, CDR1 is LGHDT and CDR2 YNNKEL (reference sequence). CDR3 length: 15 residues. The ends lost 4 bases at V and 0 bases at J; junction bases unmatched: 2. In nucleotides, the CDR3 is TGTGCCAGCAGCCCAACAGGGGGCTCTGGAAACACCATATATTTT. It is translated as CASSPTGGSGNTIYF.

A few counts support this clonotype. This sequence joins TRBV29-1 and TRBJ1-1; D is ambiguous. Per the germline V gene, CDR1 is SQVTM and CDR2 is ANQGSEA. V lost 7 bases to trimming and J lost 7 bases, with 13 bases between them. The CDR3 is 11 residues long. The CDR3 spells CSAEDRFEAFF. CDR3 in DNA: TGCAGCGCGGAGGATCGTTTTGAAGCTTTCTTT. Based on the CDR3 plus reference TRBV29-1 and TRBJ1-1, the full variable domain is SAVISQKPSRDICQRGTSLTIQCQVDSQVTMMFWYRQQPGQSLTLIATANQGSEATYESGFVIDKFPISRPNLTFSTLTVSNMSPEDSSIYLCSAEDRFEAFFGQGTRLTVV.

This clonotype has at least ten counts. The chain links TRBV3-1 to TRBJ1-2; D gene unclear. V dropped 0 bases and J dropped 5 bases, with 10 bases sitting between them. This CDR3 has 14 residues. The germline CDR1 and CDR2 sequences are LGHDT and YNNKEL (reference sequence). The CDR3 bases are TGTGCCAGCAGCCAAGAGAGTAAATCTTATGGCTACACCTTC. It encodes CASSQESKSYGYTF.

This clonotype has a handful of counts. V gene TRBV19 combines with J gene TRBJ1-1; D is undetermined. The germline gives CDR1 LNHDA, CDR2 SQIVND (reference sequence). V lost 9 bases, J lost 8 bases, and 19 bases lay in between. The CDR3 runs 13 residues. The CDR3 DNA is TGTGCCAGCTTACTTTACCCCGGCGTGGAAGCTTTCTTT. This encodes CASLLYPGVEAFF.

This clonotype showed up just a few times. The chain recombines TRBV6-2 or TRBV6-3 with TRBJ2-2; D is perhaps TRBD2 (6 bases). Germline loops: CDR1 MNHEY, CDR2 SVGEGT. Trimming pared 2 bases from V and 2 bases from J, leaving 24 bases between. CDR3 size: 20 residues. The CDR3 sequence: CASSYGAFVSAGPNTGELFF. CDR3 nucleotides: TGTGCCAGCAGTTACGGAGCTTTCGTATCGGCGGGGCCCAACACCGGGGAGCTGTTTTTT.

The chain is built from TRBV4-1 and TRBJ2-7; 10 nucleotides align to TRBD1. V lost 8 bases, J lost 2 bases, and 9 bases stayed unmatched. The germline gives CDR1 MGHRA, CDR2 YSYEKL. The CDR3 runs 15 residues. CDR3 loop: CASSYPGQGTYEQYF. The CDR3 DNA reads as TGCGCCAGCTCGTACCCGGGACAGGGGACCTACGAGCAGTACTTC.

As to this clonotype: With a much larger clone just one base away, this may be a read error. In DNA, the CDR3 is TGTGTCAGCAGCCTCAAAGACGGGACTGGCTACACCTTC. Translating it yields CVSSLKDGTGYTF. The V and J genes are TRBV7-9 and TRBJ1-2; tentatively, D is TRBD1 (5 bases). In germline, CDR1 is SEHNR, CDR2 FQNEAQ (reference sequence). CDR3 size: 13 residues.

On this clonotype: This may be a read error: a much more frequent sequence differs by one nucleotide. The chain has TRBV19 and TRBJ1-1; D gene uncertain. This CDR3 contains 14 residues. Trimming shortened V by 7 bases and J by 8 bases, and 20 bases separated the two germline ends. The germline gives CDR1 LNHDA, CDR2 SQIVND (reference sequence). CDR3 bases: TGTGCCAGTACCCATCAGACCTCAGGTTCCGAAGCTTTCTTT. It specifies CASTHQTSGSEAFF. The variable domain in full, completed from reference TRBV19 and TRBJ1-1, reads DGGITQSPKYLFRKEGQNVTLSCEQNLNHDAMYWYRQDPGQGLRLIYYSQIVNDFQKGDIAEGYSVSREKKESFPLTVTSAQKNPTAFYLCASTHQTSGSEAFFGQGTRLTVV.

This clonotype was found many times. V usage is TRBV2 and J usage is TRBJ1-2; D is unresolved. CDR3 size: 13 residues. V was shortened by 8 bases and J by 2 bases, with 12 bases between the two germline ends. Looked up from germline, CDR1 is SNHLY and CDR2 is FYNNEI. The CDR3 spells CASGGRPNYGYTF. The CDR3 nucleotides read TGTGCCAGCGGAGGGCGCCCCAACTATGGCTACACCTTC.

The rearrangement joins TRBV6-5 to TRBJ2-2; D unclear. The germline CDR1 and CDR2 sequences are MNHEY and SVGAGI. The CDR3 loop spans 15 amino acids. V was cut by 4 bases and J by 1 base, with 10 bases left in between. CDR3 bases: TGTGCCAGCAGTTGGGTATCGTGGAACACCGGGGAGCTGTTTTTT. Amino acids: CASSWVSWNTGELFF.

This clonotype was seen ten or more times. This sequence joins TRBV7-3 and TRBJ2-1; D may be TRBD2 (6 bases). Germline V lookup: CDR1 SGHTA, CDR2 FQGTGA. This CDR3 spans 13 amino acids. V was clipped by 5 bases and J by 7 bases, with 12 bases between them. CDR3 bases: TGTGCCAGCAGCGCGGGGATCTGGAATGAGCAGTTCTTC. The encoded protein is CASSAGIWNEQFF.

There are many counts of this clonotype. The chain joins TRBV12-3 or TRBV12-4 to TRBJ2-7; TRBD1 agrees at 8 bases. The CDR3 spans 12 residues. The ends lost 6 bases at V and 6 bases at J; junction bases unmatched: 4. CDR3 in DNA: TGTGCCAGCAGCCCGACAGGGGTCGAGCAGTACTTC. This translates into CASSPTGVEQYF.

This clonotype came up many times. The rearrangement uses TRBV5-1 and TRBJ2-1; 12 nucleotides line up with TRBD2. V shed 4 bases, J shed 5 bases, and the junction held 4 bases outside the gene matches. Germline assignment: CDR1 SGHRS and CDR2 YFSETQ. The CDR3 loop spans 15 amino acids. CDR3 residues: CASSALAGGDNEQFF. The CDR3, as DNA: TGCGCCAGCAGCGCTCTAGCGGGGGGGGACAATGAGCAGTTCTTC.

This clonotype has a handful of counts. The V and J genes are TRBV2 and TRBJ1-5; weak D call: TRBD1 (5 bases). Germline-derived CDR1 and CDR2 are SNHLY and FYNNEI. The CDR3 loop spans 12 amino acids. Trimming took 7 bases from V and 5 from J, leaving 9 bases between them. The CDR3 region is CASTPGDQPQHF. The CDR3 DNA is TGTGCCAGCACCCCGGGGGATCAGCCCCAGCATTTT.

Worth noting for this clonotype: Being one base from a much bigger clone, this may be a read error. Here the CDR3 reads CASSSTEMNTEAFF. The CDR3 nucleotides are TGTGCCAGCAGTTCAACGGAAATGAACACTGAAGCTTTCTTT. This chain joins TRBV6-9 and TRBJ1-1; D unclear. Germline loops: CDR1 MNHGY, CDR2 SVAAGI. V was pared by 4 bases and J by 0 bases, with 9 bases between. The CDR3 has 14 amino acids.

This clonotype was observed at least ten times. The J gene is TRBJ2-1, the V gene TRBV27; D possibly uses TRBD1 or TRBD2 (5 bases each). Germline CDR1 reads MNHEY; CDR2 reads SMNVEV (reference sequence). V lost 3 bases and J 7 bases, leaving 13 bases between the germline ends. This CDR3 spans 14 amino acids. The chain's CDR3 is CASSFRDGRNEQFF. CDR3 coding DNA: TGTGCCAGCAGTTTTCGGGACGGACGGAATGAGCAGTTCTTC.

The V and J genes are TRBV29-1 and TRBJ2-3, with 9 bases matching TRBD2. This CDR3 has 14 amino acids. Trimming took 8 bases from V and 4 from J; bases not matched to a gene: 10. The germline CDR1 and CDR2 sequences are SQVTM and ANQGSEA. The CDR3 region has the DNA TGCAGCACCCGAGTTAGCGGGGGCCCAGATACGCAGTATTTT. Its translation: CSTRVSGGPDTQYF.

In this sample, this clonotype turned up many times. In DNA form, the CDR3 reads TGTGCCAGCAGCGTGGGACAGGGGAACACTGGCTACACCTTC. It codes for CASSVGQGNTGYTF. The chain joins TRBV6-2 or TRBV6-3 to TRBJ1-2, with 10 bases lining up with TRBD1. Trimming removed 6 bases from V and 7 bases from J; junction bases left unmatched: 8. Germline lookup yields CDR1 MNHEY and CDR2 SVGEGT. This CDR3 has 14 residues.